This T cell receptor beta chain is from a study of identical twins. Notes on the study in general: Zero-insertion analyses could be partly confounded by invariant MAIT and iNKT cells. Cord blood beta clonotypes that were abundant carried fewer insertions, and memory repertoires showed no such trend.

Each CDR3 protein gets one entry after TCRdb re-called the 5' RACE reads with MiXCR. Of about 490,000 distinct CDR3 sequences listed, roughly 15% are singletons. Of note for this clonotype: The target antigen is unknown.

This CDR3 has 15 amino acids. Trimming shortened V by 3 bases and J by 7 bases, and 19 bases separated the two germline ends. Germline lookup yields CDR1 MNHEY and CDR2 SMNVEV (reference sequence). The sample was also linked to a second study, of yellow fever vaccine responses in identical twins.

The chain uses TRBV27 and TRBJ2-7; either TRBD1 or TRBD2 may supply D (6 bases each). The clonotype comes from a woman between 18 and 29 years old in good health. Source material: CD4+ T cells sorted from blood. The CDR3 DNA is TGTGCCAGCAGTTTCACAGGGACTCCTCGTAGAGAGCAGTACTTC. This translates into CASSFTGTPRREQYF.